The 9 T cell receptor beta chains reported below all come from one sample, sequenced in a study of blood T cell repertoires in COVID-19. TCRdb's table, derived via immunoSEQ multiplex PCR, lists solely in-frame clones and lacks some. The sample holds 200,000 or so clones; around 80% are singletons and the top ten take 4.5% to 7%. The sequenced sample consisted of peripheral blood. These receptors came from a woman aged 70 to 79 with acute or convalescent COVID-19.

The chain employs TRBV11-1 and TRBJ2-3, with TRBD1 as a possible D gene (5 bases). Trimming stripped 2 bases from V and 11 bases from J, with 14 bases between. The CDR3 is made up of 13 amino acids. Looked up from germline, CDR1 is SGHAT and CDR2 is FQDESV (reference sequence). The CDR3 DNA reads TGTGCCAGCAGCTTATTAGGGGATGGGGAGCAGTATTTT. Amino acids: CASSLLGDGEQYF. Complete variable domain (other parts from reference TRBV11-1 and TRBJ2-3): EAEVAQSPRYKITEKSQAVAFWCDPISGHATLYWYRQILGQGPELLVQFQDESVVDDSQLPKDRFSAERLKGVDSTLKIQPAELGDSAMYLCASSLLGDGEQYFGPGTRLTVL.

V gene TRBV19 combines with J gene TRBJ1-4, with 7 nucleotides matching TRBD1. In germline, CDR1 is LNHDA, CDR2 SQIVND (reference sequence). The junction had 0 bases not matched to a gene; V was cut back by 4 bases and J by 1 base. This CDR3 is 14 amino acids long. Here the CDR3 reads CASSRQGTNEKLFF. In DNA, the CDR3 is TGTGCCAGTAGTAGACAGGGAACTAATGAAAAACTGTTTTTT.

The chain is built from TRBV7-9 and TRBJ1-3; D ambiguous. In germline, CDR1 is SEHNR, CDR2 FQNEAQ (reference sequence). Trimming removed 5 bases at V and 2 bases at J, with 13 bases between. This CDR3 has 15 amino acids. The CDR3 loop is CASSNWVGPGNTIYF. In nucleotides, the CDR3 is TGTGCCAGCAGCAACTGGGTGGGCCCTGGAAACACCATATATTTT.

The rearrangement links TRBV5-5 to TRBJ2-1, with TRBD2 matching over 13 bases. The CDR3 has 18 amino acids. Germline trimming cut 0 bases from V and 4 bases from J; bases unmatched to any gene: 7. The V gene's germline CDR1 is SGHKS and CDR2 YYEKEE (reference sequence). The CDR3 here is CASSLGLAGGSAYNEQFF. In DNA, the CDR3 is TGTGCCAGCAGCTTGGGACTAGCGGGAGGTTCGGCATACAATGAGCAGTTCTTC. Using reference TRBV5-5 and TRBJ2-1 for the parts outside the CDR3, the full variable domain is DAGVTQSPTHLIKTRGQQVTLRCSPISGHKSVSWYQQVLGQGPQFIFQYYEKEERGRGNFPDRFSARQFPNYSSELNVNALLLGDSALYLCASSLGLAGGSAYNEQFFGPGTRLTVL.

This chain links TRBV2 with TRBJ2-7, with 9 bases lining up with TRBD1. CDR3 size: 14 residues. The germline V gene encodes CDR1 SNHLY and CDR2 FYNNEI. The junction had 7 bases not matched to a gene; V was cut back by 7 bases and J by 3 bases. DNA for the CDR3: TGTGCCAGCATAGGGACAGGGATAGGCTACGAGCAGTACTTC. Translated, it gives CASIGTGIGYEQYF.

For the CDR3, the DNA is TGTGCCAGCAGTAGCCAGATTGGAGGGAAATCTAGCACAGATACGCAGTATTTT. Its translation: CASSSQIGGKSSTDTQYF. The chain recombines TRBV28 with TRBJ2-3; a possible D gene is TRBD2 (6 bases). Germline V gives CDR1 MDHEN, CDR2 SYDVKM. V was cut by 5 bases and J by 0 bases, with 21 bases left in between. The CDR3 covers 18 residues.

The CDR3 coding sequence is TGTGCCAGCAGAAATCATAAGAGGACAGGTGAATTTCCTAGCAATCAGCCCCAGCATTTT. The encoded protein is CASRNHKRTGEFPSNQPQHF. The chain combines TRBV21-1 with TRBJ1-5; the listed D gene, TRBD1, was not tested against the DNA. TRBV21-1 is recorded as a pseudogene. The CDR3 totals 20 residues.

The chain employs TRBV18 and TRBJ1-3; D call uncertain. V was cut by 3 bases and J by 0 bases, with 9 bases left in between. The CDR3 length is 15 residues. Germline lookup yields CDR1 KGHSH and CDR2 LQKENI. This CDR3 reads CASSPDMSSGNTIYF. CDR3 in DNA: TGTGCCAGCTCACCCGACATGAGCTCTGGAAACACCATATATTTT.

V gene TRBV6-1 combines with J gene TRBJ2-7; unclear D gene. The CDR3 has 15 amino acids. The germline V and J ends were trimmed by 0 bases and 9 bases, with 18 bases remaining between them. CDR1 MNHNS and CDR2 SASEGT come from the germline V gene. The CDR3 spells CASSEAHSQPSGQYF. The DNA for the CDR3 is TGTGCCAGCAGTGAAGCGCACAGCCAACCCTCTGGGCAGTACTTC.